The source of this T cell receptor beta chain is a study of blood T cell repertoires in COVID-19. Across the whole study: Whether acute or convalescent, the COVID-19 samples came from the United States, Italy and Spain. T cells, B-cell-depleted T cells, or PBMCs supplied cDNA or gDNA.

Trimming cost V 3 bases and J 1 base; bases outside gene matches: 10. The CDR3 sequence is 16 residues long. Per germline, CDR1 DFQATT and CDR2 SNEGSKA (reference sequence). In the source study's methods: Reference gene primer amplification in the assay estimated nucleated cell counts. Assay: immunoSEQ multiplex PCR; the TCRdb copy retains only in-frame clones and omits some. The DNA was the basis for D and trimming; V, J and clone size are from that table. In the table there are more than 90,000 clones, approximately 80% of which are singletons. The material sequenced was peripheral blood. This TCR was recovered from a woman in her seventies with acute or convalescent COVID-19. This chain joins TRBV20-1 and TRBJ2-5, with TRBD1 matching over 8 bases. CDR3 sequence reads: CSASDRGQSSQETQYF. The CDR3 DNA follows: TGCAGTGCTAGTGACAGGGGTCAATCGAGCCAAGAGACCCAGTACTTC.